This TCR beta chain was captured in a study of response to subunit inactivated influenza vaccine. TCRdb processed the RT-PCR reads anew with MiXCR; each CDR3 protein has one entry. The table records around 600,000 distinct CDR3 sequences, about 11% of them present only once. CDR1 LGHNA and CDR2 YSLEER come from the germline V gene. The CDR3 length is 15 residues. Trimming shortened V by 4 bases and J by 4 bases, and 16 bases separated the two germline ends. These data were also filed under a second study, of T cells expressing NK-cell markers. That study reports: The authors made TCR beta cDNA libraries by 5'RACE template switching. This switching added a universal primer site and UMIs. Sorted CD3+CD56+NKG2C+, CD3+CD56+NKG2C- and CD3+CD56-NKG2C+ T cells supplied TCR beta repertoires. Among eight sequenced donors, seven carried HCMV seropositivity while one was seronegative. Dominant NKG2C+ clonotypes were found to form about 1.0-8% of CD8+ T cells in about six donors.

Material: PBMCs from blood, obtained on the day of vaccination. The clonotype was recovered from a man aged 50 to 59 who received an inactivated influenza vaccine. The chain joins TRBV4-3 to TRBJ1-2; the D gene is possibly TRBD1 (5 bases). The CDR3 reads CASSLREGPTYGYTF. CDR3 coding DNA: TGCGCCAGCAGCCTCCGGGAGGGGCCTACCTATGGCTACACCTTC.